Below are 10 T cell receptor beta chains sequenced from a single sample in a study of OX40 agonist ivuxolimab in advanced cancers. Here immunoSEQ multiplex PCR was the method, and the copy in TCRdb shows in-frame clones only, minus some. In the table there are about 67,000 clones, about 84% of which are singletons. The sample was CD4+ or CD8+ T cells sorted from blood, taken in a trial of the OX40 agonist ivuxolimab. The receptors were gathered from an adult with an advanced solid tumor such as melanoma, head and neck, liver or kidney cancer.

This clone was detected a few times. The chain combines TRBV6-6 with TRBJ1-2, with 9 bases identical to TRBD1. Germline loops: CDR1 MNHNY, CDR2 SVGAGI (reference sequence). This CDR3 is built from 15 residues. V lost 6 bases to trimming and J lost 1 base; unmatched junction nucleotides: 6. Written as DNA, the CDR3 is TGTGCCAGCAGCGACCGACAGGGGGGTAACTATGGCTACACCTTC. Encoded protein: CASSDRQGGNYGYTF.

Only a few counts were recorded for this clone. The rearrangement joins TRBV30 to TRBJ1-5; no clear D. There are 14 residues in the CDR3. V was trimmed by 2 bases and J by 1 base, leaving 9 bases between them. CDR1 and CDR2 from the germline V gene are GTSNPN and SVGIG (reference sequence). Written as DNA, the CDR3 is TGTGCCTGGAGTACCCAGACGAGCAATCAGCCCCAGCATTTT. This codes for CAWSTQTSNQPQHF.

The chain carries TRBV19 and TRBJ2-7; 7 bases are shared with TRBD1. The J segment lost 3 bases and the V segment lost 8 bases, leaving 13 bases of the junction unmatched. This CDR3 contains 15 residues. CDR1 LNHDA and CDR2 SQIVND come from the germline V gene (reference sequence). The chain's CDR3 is CASLRTGPYYYEQYF. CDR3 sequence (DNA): TGTGCCAGTTTACGGACAGGACCATATTACTACGAGCAGTACTTC.

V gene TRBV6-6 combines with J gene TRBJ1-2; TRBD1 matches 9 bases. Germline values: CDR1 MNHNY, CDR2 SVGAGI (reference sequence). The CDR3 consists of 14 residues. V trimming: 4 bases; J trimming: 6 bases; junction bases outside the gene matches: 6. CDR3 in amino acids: CASSWTGQGDGYTF. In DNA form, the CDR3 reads TGTGCCAGCAGTTGGACGGGACAGGGCGATGGCTACACCTTC.

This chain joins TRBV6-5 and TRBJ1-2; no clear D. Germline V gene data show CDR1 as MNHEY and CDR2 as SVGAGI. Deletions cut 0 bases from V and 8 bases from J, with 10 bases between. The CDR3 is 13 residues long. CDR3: CASSYSRTGGYTF. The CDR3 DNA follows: TGTGCCAGCAGTTACTCGAGAACGGGGGGCTACACCTTC.

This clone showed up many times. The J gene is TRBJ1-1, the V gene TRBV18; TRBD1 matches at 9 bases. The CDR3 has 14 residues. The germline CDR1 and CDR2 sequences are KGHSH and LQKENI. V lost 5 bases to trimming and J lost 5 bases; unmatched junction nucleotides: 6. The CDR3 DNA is TGTGCCAGCTCAGAGGGACAGGGAGGGACTGAAGCTTTCTTT. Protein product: CASSEGQGGTEAFF.

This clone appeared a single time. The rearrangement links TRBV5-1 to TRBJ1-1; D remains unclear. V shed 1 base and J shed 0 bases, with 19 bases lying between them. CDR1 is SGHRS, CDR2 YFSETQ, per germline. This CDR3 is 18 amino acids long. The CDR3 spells CASSLRVGGQAMNTEAFF. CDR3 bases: TGCGCCAGCAGCTTGCGGGTGGGTGGGCAGGCCATGAACACTGAAGCTTTCTTT.

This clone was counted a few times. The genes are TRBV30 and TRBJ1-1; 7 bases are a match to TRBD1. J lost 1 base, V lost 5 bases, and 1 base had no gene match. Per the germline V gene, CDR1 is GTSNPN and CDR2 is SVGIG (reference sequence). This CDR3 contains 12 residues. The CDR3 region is CAWGQENTEAFF. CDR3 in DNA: TGTGCCTGGGGACAGGAGAACACTGAAGCTTTCTTT. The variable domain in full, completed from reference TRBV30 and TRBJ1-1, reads SQTIHQWPATLVQPVGSPLSLECTVEGTSNPNLYWYRQAAGRGLQLLFYSVGIGQISSEVPQNLSASRPQDRQFILSSKKLLLSDSGFYLCAWGQENTEAFFGQGTRLTVV.

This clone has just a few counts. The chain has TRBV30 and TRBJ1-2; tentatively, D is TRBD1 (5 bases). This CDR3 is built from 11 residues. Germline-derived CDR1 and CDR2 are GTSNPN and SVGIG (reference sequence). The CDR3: CAGGEGYGYTF. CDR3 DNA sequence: TGTGCTGGAGGGGAAGGCTATGGCTACACCTTC.

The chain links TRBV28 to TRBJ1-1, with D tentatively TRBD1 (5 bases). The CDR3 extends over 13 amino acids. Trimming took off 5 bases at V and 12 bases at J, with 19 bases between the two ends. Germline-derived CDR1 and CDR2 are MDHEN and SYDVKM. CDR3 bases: TGTGCCAGCAGTCCAAACAGCGGCGAGGGGACTTTCTTT. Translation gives CASSPNSGEGTFF.